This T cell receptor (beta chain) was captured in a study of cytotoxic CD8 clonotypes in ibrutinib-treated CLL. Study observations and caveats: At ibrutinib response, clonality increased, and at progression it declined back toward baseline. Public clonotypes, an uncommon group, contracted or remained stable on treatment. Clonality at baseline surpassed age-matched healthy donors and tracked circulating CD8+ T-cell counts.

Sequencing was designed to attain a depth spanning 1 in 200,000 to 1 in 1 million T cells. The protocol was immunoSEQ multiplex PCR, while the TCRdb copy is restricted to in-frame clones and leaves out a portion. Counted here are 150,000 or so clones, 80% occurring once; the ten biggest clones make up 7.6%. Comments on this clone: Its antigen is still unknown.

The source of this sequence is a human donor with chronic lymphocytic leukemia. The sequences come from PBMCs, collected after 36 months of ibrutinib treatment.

This CDR3 is CASSLFDRGYTF. In nucleotides, the CDR3 is TGTGCCAGCAGTTTATTCGACAGGGGCTACACCTTC. The chain couples TRBV6-5 to TRBJ1-2; a weak D match, TRBD1 (6 bases). Germline V gene data show CDR1 as MNHEY and CDR2 as SVGAGI. The V end was cut by 4 bases, the J end by 8 bases, with 11 bases between. CDR3 size: 12 residues.